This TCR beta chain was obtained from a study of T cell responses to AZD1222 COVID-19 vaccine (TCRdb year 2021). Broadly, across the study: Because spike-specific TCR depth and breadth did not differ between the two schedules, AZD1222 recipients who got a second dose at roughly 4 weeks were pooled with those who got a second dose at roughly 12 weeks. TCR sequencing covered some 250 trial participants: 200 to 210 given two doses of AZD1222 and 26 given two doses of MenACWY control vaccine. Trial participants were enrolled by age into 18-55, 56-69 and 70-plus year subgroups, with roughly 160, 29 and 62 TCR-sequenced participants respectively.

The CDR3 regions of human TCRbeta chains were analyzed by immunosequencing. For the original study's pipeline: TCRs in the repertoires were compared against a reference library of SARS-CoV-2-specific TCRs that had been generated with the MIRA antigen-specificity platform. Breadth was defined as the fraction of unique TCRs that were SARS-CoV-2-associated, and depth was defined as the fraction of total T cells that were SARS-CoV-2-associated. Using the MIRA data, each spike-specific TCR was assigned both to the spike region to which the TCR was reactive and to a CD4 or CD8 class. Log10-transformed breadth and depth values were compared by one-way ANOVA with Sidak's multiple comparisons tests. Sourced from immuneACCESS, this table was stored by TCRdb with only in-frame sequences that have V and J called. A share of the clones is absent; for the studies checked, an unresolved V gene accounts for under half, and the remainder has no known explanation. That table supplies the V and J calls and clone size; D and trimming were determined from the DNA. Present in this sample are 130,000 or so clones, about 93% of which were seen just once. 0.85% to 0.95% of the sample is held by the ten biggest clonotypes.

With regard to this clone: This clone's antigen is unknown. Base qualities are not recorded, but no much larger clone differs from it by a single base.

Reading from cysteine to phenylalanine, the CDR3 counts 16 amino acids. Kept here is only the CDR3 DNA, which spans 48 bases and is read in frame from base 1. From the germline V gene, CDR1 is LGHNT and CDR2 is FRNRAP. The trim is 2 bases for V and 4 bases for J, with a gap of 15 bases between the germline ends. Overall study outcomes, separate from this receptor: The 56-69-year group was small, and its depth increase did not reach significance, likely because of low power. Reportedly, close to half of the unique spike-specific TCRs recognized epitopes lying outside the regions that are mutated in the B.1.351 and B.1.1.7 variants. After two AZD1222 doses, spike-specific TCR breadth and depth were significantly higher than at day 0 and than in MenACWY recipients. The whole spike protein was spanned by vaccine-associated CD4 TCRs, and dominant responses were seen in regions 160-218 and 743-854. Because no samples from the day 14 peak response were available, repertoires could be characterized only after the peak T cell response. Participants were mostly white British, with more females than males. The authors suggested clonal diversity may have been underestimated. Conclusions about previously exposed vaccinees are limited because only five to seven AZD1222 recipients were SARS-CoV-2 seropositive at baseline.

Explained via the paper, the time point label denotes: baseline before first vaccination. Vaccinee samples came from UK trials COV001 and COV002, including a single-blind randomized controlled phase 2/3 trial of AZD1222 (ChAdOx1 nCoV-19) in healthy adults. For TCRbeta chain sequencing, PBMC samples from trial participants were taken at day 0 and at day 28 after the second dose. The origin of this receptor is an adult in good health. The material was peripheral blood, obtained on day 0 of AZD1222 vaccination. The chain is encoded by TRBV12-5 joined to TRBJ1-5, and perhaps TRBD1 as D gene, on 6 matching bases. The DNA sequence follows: TGTGCTAGTGGTTTGAAACAGGGAGGAGCAAATCAGCCCCAGCATTTT. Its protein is CASGLKQGGANQPQHF.